This T cell receptor beta chain was sequenced during a study of T cells in localized non-small cell lung cancer. The table lists this clone with a few counts. What it recognizes is unknown. Study-level points and caveats: The greatest T cell clonality was found in uninvolved adjacent lung (higher than in tumor). Appearing in adjacent lung were a median approximately 57 of the top 100 tumor clones. Only one tumor region went through sequencing, so heterogeneity may still be there. Patients showing higher blood T cell density tended to see longer overall survival.

Generated by immunoSEQ multiplex PCR, the TCRdb table keeps only in-frame clones and is missing some. The top ten clones hold about 8.3% of a sample with 12,000 or so clones, 70% to 90% of them seen once. Trimming removed 9 bases from V and 5 bases from J, with 13 bases in between. In germline, CDR1 is LNHDA, CDR2 SQIVND (reference sequence). The CDR3 has 12 amino acids. The rearrangement joins TRBV19 to TRBJ2-5, with a weak D call TRBD1 (5 bases). The sequencing used peripheral blood, collected before any cancer treatment. The receptor was derived from a male donor at least 60 years old with stage III lung adenocarcinoma. CDR3 protein: CARYQGGETQYF. CDR3 DNA: TGTGCCAGGTACCAGGGTGGGGAGACCCAGTACTTC.